The sequence of this T cell receptor beta chain was determined in a study of blood T cell repertoires in COVID-19. Overall study: Researchers got acute and convalescent COVID-19 samples from the United States, Italy and Spain.

Participants reported their clinical history, and cohort assignment relied on those reports. Trimming shortened V by 1 base and J by 2 bases, and 15 bases separated the two germline ends. CDR3 length equals 16 residues. CDR1 is LNHNV and CDR2 is YYDKDF in the germline V gene (reference sequence). Method: immunoSEQ multiplex PCR; TCRdb's copy keeps in-frame clones and lacks some. Of about 410,000 clones in the sample, around 91% were seen once. The sample comprised PBMCs or T cells enriched from blood (not recorded which). The clonotype comes from a man between 18 and 29 years old who had recovered from COVID-19. V and J are TRBV15 and TRBJ2-7; the D gene is possibly TRBD1 (5 bases). The CDR3 here is CATSRAPKGRAYEQYF. The CDR3 DNA sequence: TGTGCCACCAGCAGAGCCCCAAAGGGGCGAGCCTACGAGCAGTACTTC.